A selection of T cell receptor beta chains follows, all from one sample in a study of vaccination and CD4 T cells after COVID-19. Their antigens are not known. TCRdb ran MiXCR on the PCR reads and lists one entry per CDR3 protein. The sample shows almost 20,000 distinct CDR3 sequences, more than 40% of them seen only once. Source: CD4+ T cells from blood, cultured in vitro, taken before SARS-CoV-2 vaccination. These receptors all stem from a human donor who had recovered from COVID-19. Both conserved end residues are part of each CDR3. Fields, in order: CDR3 protein, clone size, V gene, J gene. Where a row states a size, it is once, few, many or the class of an expanded clone; other rows omit it.

CDR3: CSVRRLTTTDTQYF
size: .
V: TRBV29-1
J: TRBJ2-3

CDR3: CASSLARAGELFF
size: few
V: TRBV7-2
J: TRBJ2-2

CDR3: CASSPGAVREQYF
size: .
V: TRBV18
J: TRBJ2-7

CDR3: CASSLIRANPYEQYF
size: few
V: TRBV7-2
J: TRBJ2-7

CDR3: CASSPPGVQFF
size: .
V: TRBV2
J: TRBJ2-1

CDR3: CASSADRSGGYTF
size: .
V: TRBV2
J: TRBJ1-2

CDR3: CASSLGRGSTEAFF
size: once
V: TRBV11-3
J: TRBJ1-1

CDR3: CATSDDPGVNEQFF
size: .
V: TRBV24-1
J: TRBJ2-1

CDR3: CASRRDRGDYGYTF
size: .
V: TRBV19
J: TRBJ1-2

CDR3: CASSKDRAYEQYF
size: few
V: TRBV19
J: TRBJ2-7

CDR3: CRTRKRTSSYNEQFF
size: few
V: TRBV20-1
J: TRBJ2-1

CDR3: CATLGGAGGYSPLHF
size: .
V: TRBV28
J: TRBJ1-6

CDR3: CASSPTGTKDGEQFF
size: .
V: TRBV7-8
J: TRBJ2-1

CDR3: CASSKAPERREGEQYF
size: .
V: TRBV21-1
J: TRBJ2-7

CDR3: CSAPGTGGIHEQFF
size: .
V: TRBV20-1
J: TRBJ2-1

CDR3: CASSSGAGDSYEQYF
size: once
V: TRBV7-9
J: TRBJ2-7

CDR3: CASSLVGGQGGSGLQFF
size: .
V: TRBV7-3
J: TRBJ2-1

CDR3: CSASLAGGPGEQYF
size: .
V: TRBV20-1
J: .

CDR3: CASTETVRSYNSPLHF
size: few
V: TRBV6-1
J: TRBJ1-6

CDR3: CSAQGQWRQETQYF
size: .
V: TRBV20-1
J: TRBJ2-5

CDR3: CASTRGQGRIDSPLHF
size: .
V: TRBV28
J: TRBJ1-6

CDR3: CSAPDPGGAPYEQYF
size: .
V: TRBV20-1
J: TRBJ2-7

CDR3: CASSLGSGQDEQYF
size: few
V: TRBV11-3
J: TRBJ2-7

CDR3: CSAQPSGNTIYF
size: .
V: TRBV20-1
J: TRBJ1-3

CDR3: CSAREDRDRFNEKLFF
size: .
V: TRBV20-1
J: TRBJ1-4

CDR3: CASSATPGQGHF
size: .
V: TRBV6-1
J: TRBJ1-5

CDR3: CASSSPGGGGTDTQYF
size: .
V: TRBV7-2
J: TRBJ2-3

CDR3: CSASPGGRGGELFF
size: .
V: TRBV20-1
J: TRBJ2-2

CDR3: CASSSHGMNTEAFF
size: few
V: TRBV27
J: TRBJ1-1

CDR3: CASSSISGANVLTF
size: once
V: TRBV27
J: TRBJ2-6

CDR3: CASSLTGLGPGELFF
size: .
V: TRBV5-1
J: TRBJ2-2

CDR3: CASSLQGMQPQHF
size: .
V: TRBV6-2/TRBV6-3
J: TRBJ1-5

CDR3: CSAREVGNGNSPLHF
size: few
V: TRBV20-1
J: TRBJ1-6

CDR3: CASQGDQPQHF
size: .
V: TRBV28
J: TRBJ1-5

CDR3: CASSREDGGNQPQHF
size: .
V: TRBV19
J: TRBJ1-5

CDR3: CASSPIQFTYGYTF
size: .
V: TRBV7-9
J: TRBJ1-2

CDR3: CSAPLRDRGIGELFF
size: once
V: TRBV20-1
J: TRBJ2-2

CDR3: CASSLGQAGDEQYF
size: few
V: TRBV18
J: TRBJ2-7

CDR3: CSVSPTGTGELFF
size: .
V: TRBV20-1
J: TRBJ2-2

CDR3: CASSSGTQGGYTF
size: .
V: TRBV7-2
J: TRBJ1-2

CDR3: CAIAQGRLDTDTQYF
size: .
V: TRBV6-1
J: TRBJ2-3

CDR3: CASLGGEEDEQYF
size: .
V: TRBV10-1
J: TRBJ2-7

CDR3: CATSDLRSNTGELFF
size: few
V: TRBV24-1
J: TRBJ2-2

CDR3: CSARALYNSPLHF
size: few
V: TRBV20-1
J: TRBJ1-6